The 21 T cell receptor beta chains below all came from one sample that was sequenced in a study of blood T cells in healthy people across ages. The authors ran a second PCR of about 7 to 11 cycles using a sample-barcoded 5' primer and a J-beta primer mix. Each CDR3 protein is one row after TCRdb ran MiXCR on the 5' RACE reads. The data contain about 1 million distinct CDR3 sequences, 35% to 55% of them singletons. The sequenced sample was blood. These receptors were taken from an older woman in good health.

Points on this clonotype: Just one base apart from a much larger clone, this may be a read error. The CDR3 spells CASSLGCASGSYNEQFF. The CDR3 region has the DNA TGCGCCAGCAGCTTGGGGTGCGCTAGCGGGAGTTACAATGAGCAGTTCTTC. The chain employs TRBV5-1 and TRBJ2-1; 10 positions match TRBD2. The length of the CDR3 is 17 residues. In germline, CDR1 is SGHRS, CDR2 YFSETQ. Unmatched junction bases numbered 7, after V lost 0 bases and J lost 4 bases. The full variable domain, its missing parts supplied by reference TRBV5-1 and TRBJ2-1, is KAGVTQTPRYLIKTRGQQVTLSCSPISGHRSVSWYQQTPGQGLQFLFEYFSETQRNKGNFPGRFSGRQFSNSRSEMNVSTLELGDSALYLCASSLGCASGSYNEQFFGPGTRLTVL.

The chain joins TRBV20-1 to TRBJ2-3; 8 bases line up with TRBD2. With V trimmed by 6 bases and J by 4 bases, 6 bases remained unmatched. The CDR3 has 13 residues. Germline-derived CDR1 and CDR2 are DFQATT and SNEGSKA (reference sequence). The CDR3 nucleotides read TGCAGTGCCCTTAGCGGGACCTCAGATACGCAGTATTTT. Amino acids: CSALSGTSDTQYF.

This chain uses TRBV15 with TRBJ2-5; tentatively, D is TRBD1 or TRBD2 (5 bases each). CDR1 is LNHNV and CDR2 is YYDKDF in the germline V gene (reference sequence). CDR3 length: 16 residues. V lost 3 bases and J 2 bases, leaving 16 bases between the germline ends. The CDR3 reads CATSSLGTVPQETQYF. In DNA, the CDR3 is TGTGCCACCAGCAGCTTAGGGACGGTTCCGCAAGAGACCCAGTACTTC. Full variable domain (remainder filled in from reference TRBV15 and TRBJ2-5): DAMVIQNPRYQVTQFGKPVTLSCSQTLNHNVMYWYQQKSSQAPKLLFHYYDKDFNNEADTPDNFQSRRPNTSFCFLDIRSPGLGDTAMYLCATSSLGTVPQETQYFGPGTRLLVL.

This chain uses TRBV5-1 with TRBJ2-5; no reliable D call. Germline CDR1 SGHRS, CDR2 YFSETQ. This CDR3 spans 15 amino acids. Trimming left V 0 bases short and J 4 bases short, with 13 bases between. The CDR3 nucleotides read TGCGCCAGCAGCTTGGCCGACGTCAGGCTAGAGACCCAGTACTTC. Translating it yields CASSLADVRLETQYF.

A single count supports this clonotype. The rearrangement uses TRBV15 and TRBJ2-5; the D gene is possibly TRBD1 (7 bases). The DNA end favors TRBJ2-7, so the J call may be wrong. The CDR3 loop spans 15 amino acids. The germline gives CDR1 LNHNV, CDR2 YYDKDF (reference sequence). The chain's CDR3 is CATSLRTGGAPEQYF. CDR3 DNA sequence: TGTGCCACCAGCCTACGGACAGGAGGGGCTCCCGAGCAGTACTTC.

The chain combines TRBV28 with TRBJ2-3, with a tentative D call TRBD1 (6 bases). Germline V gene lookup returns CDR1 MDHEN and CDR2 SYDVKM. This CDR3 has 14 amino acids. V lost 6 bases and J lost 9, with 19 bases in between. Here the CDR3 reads CASSPQKAGATQYF. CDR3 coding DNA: TGTGCCAGCAGCCCTCAGAAGGCAGGGGCCACGCAGTATTTT.

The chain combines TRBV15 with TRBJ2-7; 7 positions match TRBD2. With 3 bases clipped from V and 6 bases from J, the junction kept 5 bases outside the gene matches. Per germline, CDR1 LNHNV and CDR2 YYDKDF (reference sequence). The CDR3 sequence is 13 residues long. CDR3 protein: CATSSVWGGEQYF. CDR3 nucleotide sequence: TGTGCCACCAGCAGTGTATGGGGGGGCGAGCAGTACTTC.

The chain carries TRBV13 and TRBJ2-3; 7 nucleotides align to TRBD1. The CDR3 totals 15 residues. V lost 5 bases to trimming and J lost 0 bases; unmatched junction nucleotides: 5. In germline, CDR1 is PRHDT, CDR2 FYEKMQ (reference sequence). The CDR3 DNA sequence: TGTGCCAGCAGCGTTGGGACAGATAGCACAGATACGCAGTATTTT. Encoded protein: CASSVGTDSTDTQYF.

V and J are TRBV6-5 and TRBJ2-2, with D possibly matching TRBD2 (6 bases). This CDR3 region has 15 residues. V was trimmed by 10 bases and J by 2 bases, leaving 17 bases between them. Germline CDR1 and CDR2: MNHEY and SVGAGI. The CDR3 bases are TGTGCCACCAGCTGGGAGGACCCTAACACCGGGGAGCTGTTTTTT. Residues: CATSWEDPNTGELFF.

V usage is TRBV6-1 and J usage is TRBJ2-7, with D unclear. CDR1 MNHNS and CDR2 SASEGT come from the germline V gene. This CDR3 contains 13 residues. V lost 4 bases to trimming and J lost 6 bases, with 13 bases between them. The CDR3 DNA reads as TGTGCCAGCAGTGTAGGGATGGGCCTCGAGCAGTACTTC. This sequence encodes CASSVGMGLEQYF.

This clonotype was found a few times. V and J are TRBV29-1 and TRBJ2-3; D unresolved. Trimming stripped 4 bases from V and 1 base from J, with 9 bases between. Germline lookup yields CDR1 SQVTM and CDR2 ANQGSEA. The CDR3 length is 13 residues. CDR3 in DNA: TGCAGCGTTGGGGAATCGGGCACAGATACGCAGTATTTT. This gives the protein CSVGESGTDTQYF.

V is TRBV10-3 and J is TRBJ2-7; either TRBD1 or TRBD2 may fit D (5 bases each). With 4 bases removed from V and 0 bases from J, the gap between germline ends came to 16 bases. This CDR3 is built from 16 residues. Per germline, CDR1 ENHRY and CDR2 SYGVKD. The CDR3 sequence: CAISGREGSYSYEQYF. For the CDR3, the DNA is TGTGCCATCAGTGGGAGAGAGGGGTCCTACTCCTACGAGCAGTACTTC.

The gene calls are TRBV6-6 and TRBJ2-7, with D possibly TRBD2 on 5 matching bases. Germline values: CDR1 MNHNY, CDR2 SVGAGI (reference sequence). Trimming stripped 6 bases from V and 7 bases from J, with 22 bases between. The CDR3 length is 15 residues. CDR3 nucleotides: TGTGCCAGCAGCAATCTCGGGGTTTCCGACGGAGAGCAGTACTTC. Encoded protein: CASSNLGVSDGEQYF.

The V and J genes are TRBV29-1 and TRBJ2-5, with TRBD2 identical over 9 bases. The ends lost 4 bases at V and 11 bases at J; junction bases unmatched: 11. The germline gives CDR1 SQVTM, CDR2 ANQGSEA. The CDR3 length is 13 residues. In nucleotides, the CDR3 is TGCAGCGTTGCCTTAGCGGGAGTTGGTGAGCAGTACTTC. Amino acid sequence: CSVALAGVGEQYF.

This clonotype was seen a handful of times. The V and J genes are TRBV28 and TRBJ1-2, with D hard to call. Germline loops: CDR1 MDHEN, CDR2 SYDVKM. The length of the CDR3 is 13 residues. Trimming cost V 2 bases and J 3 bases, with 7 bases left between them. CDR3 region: CASSLKTYYGYTF. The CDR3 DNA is TGTGCCAGCAGTTTAAAGACCTACTATGGCTACACCTTC.

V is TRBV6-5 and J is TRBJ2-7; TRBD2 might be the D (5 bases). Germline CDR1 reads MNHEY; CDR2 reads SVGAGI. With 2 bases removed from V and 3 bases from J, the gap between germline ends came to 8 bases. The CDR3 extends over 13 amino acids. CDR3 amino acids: CASSYGENYEQYF. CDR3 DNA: TGTGCCAGCAGTTACGGGGAGAACTACGAGCAGTACTTC.

CDR3 in DNA: TGTGCCAGTAGTTCCGCAAGGGGGGAGCCCCAGCATTTT. Translation gives CASSSARGEPQHF. The chain joins TRBV19 to TRBJ1-5; perhaps TRBD1 as D (6 bases). V was clipped by 5 bases and J by 8 bases, with 13 bases between them. CDR3 size: 13 residues. Germline assignment: CDR1 LNHDA and CDR2 SQIVND (reference sequence).

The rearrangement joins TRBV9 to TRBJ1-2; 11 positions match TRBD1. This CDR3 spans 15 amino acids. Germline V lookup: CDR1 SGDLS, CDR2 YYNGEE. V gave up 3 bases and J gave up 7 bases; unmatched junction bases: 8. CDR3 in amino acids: CASSERDRGVVGYTF. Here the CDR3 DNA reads TGTGCCAGCAGCGAAAGGGACAGGGGGGTGGTTGGCTACACCTTC.

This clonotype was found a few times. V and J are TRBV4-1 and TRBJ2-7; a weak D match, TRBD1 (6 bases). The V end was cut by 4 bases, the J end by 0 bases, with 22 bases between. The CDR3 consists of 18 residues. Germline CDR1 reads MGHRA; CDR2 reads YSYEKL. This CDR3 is CASSLVLPGQTGSYEQYF. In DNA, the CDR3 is TGCGCCAGCAGCCTCGTCCTTCCCGGACAGACGGGCTCCTACGAGCAGTACTTC.

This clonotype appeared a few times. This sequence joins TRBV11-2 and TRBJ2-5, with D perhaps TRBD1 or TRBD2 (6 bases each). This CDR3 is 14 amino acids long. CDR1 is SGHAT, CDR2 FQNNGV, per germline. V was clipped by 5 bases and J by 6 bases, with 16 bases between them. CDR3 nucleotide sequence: TGTGCCAGCAGCAGCATAAAAGGGGGGCAGACCCAGTACTTC. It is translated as CASSSIKGGQTQYF.

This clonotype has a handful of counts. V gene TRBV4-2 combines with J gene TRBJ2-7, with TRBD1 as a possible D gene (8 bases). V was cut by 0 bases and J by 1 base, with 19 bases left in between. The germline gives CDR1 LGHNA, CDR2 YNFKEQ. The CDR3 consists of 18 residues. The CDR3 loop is CASSQEGGGQVYSYEQYF. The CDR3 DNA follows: TGTGCCAGCAGCCAAGAAGGGGGGGGACAGGTCTATTCCTACGAGCAGTACTTC.